A selection of T cell receptor beta chains follows, all from one sample in a study of T cells in Graves' hyperthyroidism and ophthalmopathy. TCRdb independently ran MiXCR on the multiplex PCR reads; one entry per CDR3 protein. Among roughly 710,000 distinct CDR3 sequences listed, about 35% were seen once. The sample taken for sequencing was blood. These receptors were collected from a middle-aged woman with Graves' hyperthyroidism. The CDR3 runs from the conserved cysteine through the conserved F or W. The D gene is left open where the match is weak. Clone size is given for some rows only: seen once, a few or many times, or a class if the clone is expanded.

abundance	len	d_gene	v_gene	j_gene	CDR3aa	CDR3nt
NA	14	NA	TRBV9	TRBJ1-2	CASKFRAAAGGYTF	TGTGCCAGCAAATTCAGGGCAGCGGCGGGGGGCTACACCTTC
few	13	NA	TRBV12-3/TRBV12-4	TRBJ1-4	CASHVGQTAELFF	TGTGCCAGCCACGTAGGGCAAACCGCCGAACTGTTTTTT
NA	16	NA	TRBV3-1	TRBJ2-5	CASNNPRDRRQETQYF	TGTGCCAGCAACAACCCCCGAGACAGGCGACAAGAGACCCAGTACTTC
NA	12	NA	TRBV25-1	TRBJ1-2	CASGPGDKGRTF	TGTGCCAGTGGGCCTGGAGACAAAGGTCGCACCTTC
NA	16	NA	TRBV15	TRBJ1-5	CATSRVGVDRNQPQHF	TGTGCCACCAGCAGAGTGGGGGTGGACAGAAATCAGCCCCAGCATTTT
NA	12	NA	TRBV7-9	TRBJ1-2	CASSQELRLTDF	TGTGCCAGCAGCCAGGAGCTCAGGCTTACGGACTTC
NA	15	NA	TRBV7-2	TRBJ1-2	CASSWATGIDYGYTF	TGTGCCAGCAGCTGGGCGACAGGAATCGACTATGGCTACACCTTC
NA	14	NA	TRBV20-1	TRBJ1-4	CSARDLGQSRELFF	TGCAGTGCTAGAGATCTCGGCCAGAGTCGCGAACTGTTTTTT
few	17	NA	TRBV6-6	TRBJ1-5	CASSPRGGEGSNQPQHF	TGTGCCAGCAGCCCGCGGGGGGGGGAGGGGAGCAATCAGCCCCAGCATTTT
many	13	NA	TRBV20-1	TRBJ2-7	CSARMRDIYEQYF	TGCAGTGCTAGAATGAGGGACATCTACGAGCAGTACTTC
few	15	NA	TRBV7-6	TRBJ2-3	CASSSYIGGTDTQYF	TGTGCCAGCAGCTCCTACATCGGGGGCACAGATACGCAGTATTTT
NA	20	TRBD2	TRBV14	TRBJ2-7	CASSHPLAGGDNGWRYEQYF	TGTGCCAGCAGCCATCCACTAGCGGGGGGGGATAACGGCTGGCGCTACGAGCAGTACTTC
NA	14	NA	TRBV12-3/TRBV12-4	TRBJ1-1	CASSVRRIHTEAFF	TGTGCCAGCAGTGTCCGACGGATTCACACTGAAGCTTTCTTT
NA	14	TRBD1	TRBV19	TRBJ1-2	CASSPGGQIYGYTF	TGTGCCAGTAGTCCAGGGGGACAGATCTATGGCTACACCTTC
NA	10	NA	TRBV29-1	TRBJ2-7	CSTANYEQYF	TGCAGCACCGCGAACTACGAGCAGTACTTC
once	13	TRBD1	TRBV2	TRBJ1-2	CPSTGGAWYGYTF	TGTCCCAGTACAGGGGGCGCGTGGTATGGCTACACCTTC